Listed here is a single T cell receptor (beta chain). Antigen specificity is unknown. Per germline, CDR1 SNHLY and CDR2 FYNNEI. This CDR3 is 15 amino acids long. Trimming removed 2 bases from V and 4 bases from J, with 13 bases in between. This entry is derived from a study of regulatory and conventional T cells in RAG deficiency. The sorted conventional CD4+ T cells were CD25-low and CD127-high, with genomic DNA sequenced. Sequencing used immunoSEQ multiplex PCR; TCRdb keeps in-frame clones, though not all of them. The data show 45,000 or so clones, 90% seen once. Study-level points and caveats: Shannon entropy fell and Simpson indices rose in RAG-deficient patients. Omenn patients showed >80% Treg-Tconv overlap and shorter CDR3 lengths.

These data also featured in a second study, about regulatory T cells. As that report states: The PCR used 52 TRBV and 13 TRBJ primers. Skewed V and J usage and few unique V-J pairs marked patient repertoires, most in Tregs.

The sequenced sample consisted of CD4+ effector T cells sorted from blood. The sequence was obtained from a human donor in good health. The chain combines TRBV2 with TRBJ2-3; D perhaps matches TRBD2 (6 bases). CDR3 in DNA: TGTGCCAGCAGTGAAAGTCTAGCGAGCGCAGATACGCAGTATTTT. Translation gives CASSESLASADTQYF.